Sequencing of this TCR beta chain was carried out in a study of Ad26.COV2.S vaccination and SARS-CoV-2 variants. Background on the study: Of the COV1001 trial arms, the Ad26.COV2.S arm included the donor.

Study-wide findings and caveats: Breadth of non-spike TCRs did not differ between vaccinees and placebo recipients. Reports say spike-specific CD8+ and CD4+ T cell responses covered substantial breadth after vaccination. Analyses of TCR breadth and depth may have underestimated total T cell responses.

The protocol was immunoSEQ multiplex PCR, while the TCRdb copy is restricted to in-frame clones and leaves out a portion. The sample lists about 320,000 clones; 70% to 90% were seen once. Treatment here: over 15 received Ad26.COV2.S at low or high dose, single or two shots; a few received placebo; per-sample allocation not given. All samples were drawn on day 63, counting from the first vaccine or placebo injection. This CDR3 is 14 amino acids long. Trimming took 3 bases from V and 2 from J, leaving 11 bases between them. Per the germline V gene, CDR1 is SGDLS and CDR2 is YYNGEE. About this clone: What it binds is unknown.

The chain recombines TRBV9 with TRBJ2-5; tentatively, D is TRBD1 (6 bases). The sample here was peripheral blood, taken in a trial of Ad26.COV2.S vaccine versus placebo. The sequence was obtained from a person between 18 and 60 years old who received the Ad26.COV2.S COVID-19 vaccine or a placebo. The CDR3 DNA reads TGTGCCAGCAGCGCACGGGACATACAAGAGACCCAGTACTTC. This gives the protein CASSARDIQETQYF.